Listed below are T cell receptor beta chains from one sample, sequenced in a study of Ad26.COV2.S vaccination and SARS-CoV-2 variants. Profiling relied on immunoSEQ multiplex PCR, and the TCRdb table lists in-frame clones only, not all of them. Here the sample spans fewer than 500,000 clones, 89% being singletons. The sample here was peripheral blood, taken in a trial of Ad26.COV2.S vaccine versus placebo. These receptors were taken from a person aged 18-60 years who received the Ad26.COV2.S COVID-19 vaccine or a placebo. Both conserved end residues are part of each CDR3. The D gene is left open where the match is weak. For some rows the clone size is stated as once, few or many, or as a class when expanded; others skip it.

clone size	V gene	J gene	D gene	CDR3 protein	CDR3 DNA
once	TRBV18	TRBJ2-3	TRBD2	CASSPSASGSTDTQYF	TGTGCCAGCTCACCATCGGCTAGCGGTAGCACAGATACGCAGTATTTT
-	TRBV24-1	TRBJ1-2	-	CATSEVGDTGYTF	TGTGCCACCAGTGAGGTTGGGGATACTGGCTACACCTTC
-	TRBV19	TRBJ1-3	-	CASSVRGFGNTIYF	TGTGCCAGTAGTGTCAGGGGATTTGGAAACACCATATATTTT
-	TRBV19	TRBJ1-4	-	CASSGDVEKLFF	TGTGCCAGTAGTGGGGATGTCGAAAAACTGTTTTTT
-	TRBV9	TRBJ1-1	-	CASSVDPWGTTEAFF	TGTGCCAGCAGCGTAGACCCATGGGGGACCACTGAAGCTTTCTTT
-	TRBV9	TRBJ1-6	-	CASSVEAGGILPLHF	TGTGCCAGCAGCGTAGAGGCCGGGGGCATTCTCCCCCTCCACTTT
-	TRBV29-1	TRBJ2-3	TRBD2	CSVDGLAGGPTDTQYF	TGCAGCGTTGACGGACTAGCGGGGGGTCCCACAGATACGCAGTATTTT
-	TRBV2	TRBJ2-7	-	CASRRQTSYEQYF	TGTGCCAGCAGGAGACAGACCTCCTACGAGCAGTACTTC
-	TRBV20-1	TRBJ1-2	-	CSARSYGYTF	TGCAGTGCTAGGTCCTATGGCTACACCTTC
-	TRBV4-1	TRBJ1-4	-	CASSQYDTSNEKLFF	TGCGCCAGCAGCCAATATGACACAAGTAATGAAAAACTGTTTTTT
-	TRBV7-9	TRBJ1-1	TRBD1	CASSLGRTGGVNTEAFF	TGTGCCAGCAGCTTAGGACGGACAGGGGGCGTGAACACTGAAGCTTTCTTT
-	TRBV18	TRBJ1-2	-	CASSSNTGNYGYTF	TGTGCCAGCTCGTCCAATACAGGGAACTATGGCTACACCTTC
-	TRBV28	TRBJ1-2	-	CASSLSQGSFYGYTF	TGTGCCAGCAGTTTGTCACAGGGCAGTTTCTATGGCTACACCTTC
-	TRBV7-2	TRBJ1-3	-	CASSSIGGDSGNTIYF	TGTGCCAGCAGCTCTATCGGCGGCGACTCTGGAAACACCATATATTTT
-	TRBV5-1	TRBJ2-3	TRBD2	CASSFGGRAPDTQYF	TGCGCCAGCAGCTTTGGCGGGAGGGCCCCAGATACGCAGTATTTT
-	TRBV29-1	TRBJ2-2	TRBD1	CSVPLNTGDTGELFF	TGCAGCGTCCCCCTGAACACAGGGGACACCGGGGAGCTGTTTTTT
-	TRBV11-3	TRBJ1-1	TRBD1	CASSFRQGSTEAFF	TGTGCCAGCAGCTTCAGACAGGGGTCCACTGAAGCTTTCTTT
-	TRBV27	TRBJ1-1	-	CASTSVGTLNAEAFF	TGTGCCAGCACCTCGGTCGGCACTCTGAATGCTGAAGCTTTCTTT
-	TRBV6-5	TRBJ1-6	-	CASSTGIRTPLHF	TGTGCCAGCAGTACAGGGATTCGGACACCCCTCCACTTT
-	TRBV4-1	TRBJ2-5	TRBD2	CASSQSGGETSGRGQETQYF	TGCGCCAGCAGCCAGTCAGGAGGGGAGACTAGCGGGAGAGGGCAAGAGACCCAGTACTTC
few	TRBV4-2	TRBJ2-2	TRBD1	CASSPSGTGVTGELFF	TGTGCCAGCAGCCCTTCCGGGACAGGGGTAACCGGGGAGCTGTTTTTT
-	TRBV23-1	TRBJ2-3	TRBD1	CASSKHRGPKADTQYF	TGCGCCAGCAGTAAACACAGGGGCCCAAAGGCGGATACGCAGTATTTT
-	TRBV6-6	TRBJ1-1	-	CASFYRDTEAFF	TGTGCCAGCTTTTACAGGGACACTGAAGCTTTCTTT
-	TRBV6-5	TRBJ2-1	TRBD2	CASSLAGGPSNEQFF	TGTGCCAGCAGTCTAGCGGGAGGGCCCAGCAATGAGCAGTTCTTC
-	TRBV11-3	TRBJ2-2	-	CASSPPGRLTGELFF	TGTGCCAGCAGCCCGCCCGGCCGGCTCACCGGGGAGCTGTTTTTT
few	TRBV9	TRBJ1-6	-	CASSVGQGYNSPLHF	TGTGCCAGCAGCGTAGGTCAGGGCTATAATTCACCCCTCCACTTT
-	TRBV6-2/TRBV6-3	TRBJ2-1	-	CASSYPLATNYNEQFF	TGTGCCAGCAGTTACCCCCTCGCGACTAACTACAATGAGCAGTTCTTC
-	TRBV5-1	TRBJ2-1	-	CASSLVSNNEQFF	TGCGCCAGCAGCTTGGTGTCCAACAATGAGCAGTTCTTC
-	TRBV6-4	TRBJ1-6	-	CASGSPGRSSYNSPLHF	TGTGCCAGCGGTTCTCCGGGACGGAGCTCCTATAATTCACCCCTCCACTTT
-	TRBV29-1	TRBJ2-7	TRBD1	CSVVRDSSYEQYF	TGCAGCGTTGTCCGGGACAGTTCCTACGAGCAGTACTTC
-	TRBV18	TRBJ1-2	TRBD1	CASSPGQGGGYTF	TGTGCCAGCTCACCGGGACAGGGGGGAGGCTACACCTTC
-	TRBV18	TRBJ1-3	TRBD1	CASSSTGVRNTIYF	TGTGCCAGCTCGTCTACAGGGGTGAGAAACACCATATATTTT
-	TRBV7-2	TRBJ2-7	-	CASSLDGGEQYF	TGTGCCAGCAGCCTTGATGGGGGCGAGCAGTACTTC
-	TRBV11-1	TRBJ2-5	-	CASGQGPQETQYF	TGTGCCAGCGGCCAGGGTCCTCAAGAGACCCAGTACTTC
few	TRBV11-3	TRBJ1-2	TRBD1	CASSQTGGVSYTF	TGTGCCAGCAGCCAGACAGGGGGAGTGAGCTACACCTTC
-	TRBV9	TRBJ2-3	TRBD2	CASSVVSGGANTQYF	TGTGCCAGCAGCGTAGTCAGCGGGGGGGCTAATACGCAGTATTTT
-	TRBV2	TRBJ1-1	TRBD1	CASTARDREGLRNTEAFF	TGTGCCAGCACCGCCAGGGACAGGGAGGGATTGAGGAACACTGAAGCTTTCTTT
-	TRBV7-9	TRBJ2-7	-	CASSTSDTWGYEQYF	TGTGCCAGCAGCACCTCGGACACCTGGGGCTACGAGCAGTACTTC
-	TRBV30	TRBJ1-5	-	CAWSWGADQPQHF	TGTGCCTGGAGTTGGGGAGCGGATCAGCCCCAGCATTTT
-	TRBV23-1	TRBJ1-6	-	CASRRQGNSPLHF	TGCGCCAGCAGGAGGCAGGGAAATTCACCCCTCCACTTT
-	TRBV5-1	TRBJ2-5	-	CASSLAPLQETQYF	TGCGCCAGCAGCTTGGCCCCCCTCCAAGAGACCCAGTACTTC
-	TRBV27	TRBJ2-5	-	CASSLYVVEGVKETQYF	TGTGCCAGCAGTTTATACGTGGTAGAAGGGGTGAAAGAGACCCAGTACTTC
once	TRBV2	TRBJ2-5	-	CASSDRAGQETQYF	TGTGCCAGCAGTGACCGGGCAGGCCAAGAGACCCAGTACTTC
-	TRBV5-1	TRBJ2-3	-	CASTVRPLGPPDTQYF	TGCGCCAGCACTGTGAGGCCCCTCGGGCCCCCAGATACGCAGTATTTT
-	TRBV28	TRBJ1-2	-	CASSPGGSDYGYTF	TGTGCCAGCAGTCCTGGGGGCTCAGACTATGGCTACACCTTC
-	TRBV27	TRBJ2-1	-	CASSLIIWGAIGNEQFF	TGTGCCAGCAGTTTAATAATTTGGGGGGCGATTGGCAATGAGCAGTTCTTC
once	TRBV5-6	TRBJ2-7	-	CASSLVWTEVYEQYF	TGTGCCAGCAGCTTGGTCTGGACAGAAGTCTACGAGCAGTACTTC
-	TRBV20-1	TRBJ2-5	-	CSASYLGPSVVAQYF	TGCAGTGCTAGTTATTTGGGGCCATCGGTTGTTGCCCAGTACTTC
-	TRBV7-3	TRBJ2-1	TRBD1	CASSLTGGSSYNEQFF	TGTGCCAGCAGCCTTACAGGGGGTAGCTCCTACAATGAGCAGTTCTTC